This TCR beta chain was captured by sequencing in a study of T cell responses to AZD1222 COVID-19 vaccine. On this clone itself: Its target is not known.

Sequencing used immunoSEQ multiplex PCR; TCRdb keeps in-frame clones, though not all of them. The table lists 140,000 or so clones, roughly 88% of them singletons. Whole-study results and caveats: The donor cohort was predominantly white British with a female majority, and clonal diversity may have been underestimated.

With 4 bases removed from V and 4 bases from J, the gap between germline ends came to 21 bases. Per germline, CDR1 SGHNT and CDR2 YYREEE (reference sequence). The length of the CDR3 is 17 residues. This specimen consisted of peripheral blood, obtained 28 days after the second dose of the MenACWY control vaccine. The clonotype originates from an adult who received the MenACWY meningococcal vaccine as a control. This chain links TRBV5-4 with TRBJ2-1; TRBD1 or TRBD2 may be the D gene (5 bases each). CDR3 protein: CASSGEGRGITYNEQFF. CDR3 coding DNA: TGTGCCAGCAGCGGAGAGGGACGGGGAATAACTTACAATGAGCAGTTCTTC.